The TCR beta chain described here comes from a study of cytomegalovirus exposure and HLA in healthy donors. The study ran its PCR with 60 Vbeta and 13 Jbeta primers. Assay: immunoSEQ multiplex PCR; the TCRdb copy retains only in-frame clones and omits some. Of 130,000 to 150,000 clones listed, around 77% are singletons. As to this clone: What it binds is not known.

Trimming cost V 2 bases and J 3 bases; bases outside gene matches: 2. Germline V gene lookup returns CDR1 SGHRS and CDR2 YFSETQ. This CDR3 spans 15 amino acids. The study, taken as a whole, reports: The likely origin of a cluster of highly shared sequence variants was a sequencing artifact.

The sequence was collected from a man younger than 35 in good health and CMV-seronegative. The V and J genes are TRBV5-1 and TRBJ2-2, with 9 bases that match TRBD1. The specimen was PBMCs. CDR3 residues: CASSFRTGDTGELFF. The CDR3 DNA sequence: TGCGCCAGCAGCTTTAGGACAGGGGACACCGGGGAGCTGTTTTTT.